This T cell receptor (beta chain) derives from a study of blood T cell repertoires in COVID-19 (dated by TCRdb to about 2020). With regard to the full study: Collaborator samples came from the United States, Italy and Spain and covered acute and convalescent phases of COVID-19. The prospective study material was composed of cDNA or gDNA derived from T cells, B-cell-depleted T cells, or PBMCs. The dataset comprised deeply sampled blood TCRbeta repertoires from subjects exposed to, actively infected with, or recovered from COVID-19. The repertoires were made available in a free public database intended to serve as a resource for research on the immune response to SARS-CoV-2. The samples were drawn from the first 160 participants of the ongoing ImmuneRACE study and from 1,254 subjects provided by 6 global collaborators. Sample metadata almost always included a de-identified subject ID, COVID-19 status, age in years and sex. Where available, HLA class I and class II types were taken from metadata supplied by the sample provider and were not determined by assay-based typing. The study at large found these results: The amount of clinical and demographic metadata varied by source and participant and was provided uncurated.

The immunoSEQ Assay, a bias-controlled multiplex PCR, was used to amplify TCRbeta CDR3 regions from genomic DNA. Turning to the authors' computational methods: The number of nucleated cells in each sample was estimated from the amplification of reference gene primers within the assay. To quantify the absolute abundance of each unique TCRbeta CDR3 rearrangement, sequence reads were collapsed and filtered. For each sample, productive Simpson clonality was calculated by taking the square root of Simpson's diversity index across productive rearrangements. Here the immuneACCESS table is served through TCRdb, limited to in-frame sequences with V and J called. Missing clones are a known gap in these copies; in checked studies unresolved V genes cover under half, and the rest lacks a known reason. That table supplies the V and J calls and clone size; D and trimming were determined from the DNA. A total of some 60,000 clones appear in this sample, approximately 85% of them only once. Roughly 18% of the sample goes to the ten largest clones.

Collaborating institutions collected whole blood in K2EDTA tubes following their own protocols. For TCRbeta analysis, collaborators shipped samples in one of three forms: frozen whole blood, isolated PBMCs, or DNA extracted from either of those sample types. The CDR3 runs 14 residues from the cysteine to the phenylalanine. The CDR3 DNA has 42 bases and is translated from base 1. V is pared back by 1 base and J by 7 bases, with 11 bases lying between the germline termini. The germline V gene (reference sequence) provides CDR1 LGHDT and CDR2 YNNKEL. Of note for this clone: Its binding antigen is unknown. Base-call qualities are not available, and no considerably larger clone is one nucleotide away.

This clonotype was obtained from a human donor in a cohort sampled during active COVID-19. The V and J genes are TRBV3-1 (or the pseudogene TRBV3-2) and TRBJ1-3; a confident D gene designation cannot be given. Sequencing used peripheral blood. In nucleotide form, the sequence is TGTGCCAGCAGCCAAGCTCACACGCGGAACACCATATATTTT. This is translated as CASSQAHTRNTIYF.